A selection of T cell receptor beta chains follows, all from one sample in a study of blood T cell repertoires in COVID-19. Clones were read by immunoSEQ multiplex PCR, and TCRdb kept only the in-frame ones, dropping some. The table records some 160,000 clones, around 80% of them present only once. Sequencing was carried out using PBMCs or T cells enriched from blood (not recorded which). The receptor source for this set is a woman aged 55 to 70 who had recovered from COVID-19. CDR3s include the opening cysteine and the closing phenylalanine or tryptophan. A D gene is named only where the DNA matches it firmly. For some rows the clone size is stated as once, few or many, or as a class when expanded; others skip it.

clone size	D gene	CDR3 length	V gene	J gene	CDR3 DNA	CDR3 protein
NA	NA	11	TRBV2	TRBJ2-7	TGTGCCAGCACCCACAGCAACGAGCAGTACTTC	CASTHSNEQYF
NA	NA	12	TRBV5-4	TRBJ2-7	TGTGCCAGCAGCCCCAAAGACAACGAGCAGTACTTC	CASSPKDNEQYF
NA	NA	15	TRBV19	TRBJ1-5	TGTGCCAGTAGTATCGGCAGGGCCGGCAATCAGCCCCAGCATTTT	CASSIGRAGNQPQHF
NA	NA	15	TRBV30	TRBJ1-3	TGTGCCTGCTCACCGGGGGGGCTGGCTGGAAACACCATATATTTT	CACSPGGLAGNTIYF
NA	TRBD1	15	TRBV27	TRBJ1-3	TGTGCCAGCAGTCCTCGGACAGGGGGCCTAAACACCATATATTTT	CASSPRTGGLNTIYF
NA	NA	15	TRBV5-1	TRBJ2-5	TGCGCCAGCGGCTATAGCGGCCTCCCCGCAGAGACCCAGTACTTC	CASGYSGLPAETQYF
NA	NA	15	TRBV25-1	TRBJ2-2	TGTGCCAGCAGGGGGGCTTTAGGGAACACCGGGGAGCTGTTTTTT	CASRGALGNTGELFF
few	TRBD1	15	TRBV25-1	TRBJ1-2	TGTGCCAGCAGTGAGGCCGGGACAGGGTGGAATGGCTACACCTTC	CASSEAGTGWNGYTF
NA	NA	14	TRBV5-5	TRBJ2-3	TGTGCCAGCAGCTTAGGGGGTTTAAAGGATACGCAGTATTTT	CASSLGGLKDTQYF
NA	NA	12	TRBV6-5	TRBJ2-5	TGTGCCAGCAGTTATATCCGGGAGACCCAGTACTTC	CASSYIRETQYF
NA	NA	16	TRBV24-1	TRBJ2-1	TGTGCCACCAGTGATTCCTTCCCGGGACAATACAATGAGCAGTTCTTC	CATSDSFPGQYNEQFF
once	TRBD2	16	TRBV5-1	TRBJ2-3	TGCGCCAGCAGCGCCGTTAGCGGGGGGGCCACAGATACGCAGTATTTT	CASSAVSGGATDTQYF
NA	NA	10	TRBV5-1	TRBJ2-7	TGCGCCGGACAATTCTACGAGCAGTACTTC	CAGQFYEQYF
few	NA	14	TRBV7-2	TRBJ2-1	TGTGCCAGCAGCCCAACCCAGGGGTACAATGAGCAGTTCTTC	CASSPTQGYNEQFF
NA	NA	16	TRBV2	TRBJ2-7	TGTGCCAGCAGTGAAGCCAGCTTGTACGGACTATACGAGCAGTACTTC	CASSEASLYGLYEQYF
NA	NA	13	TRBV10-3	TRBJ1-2	TGTGCCATCAGACTCAACTCTAACTATGGCTACACCTTC	CAIRLNSNYGYTF
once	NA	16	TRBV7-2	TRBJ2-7	TGTGCCAGCAGCGAAGGACCAGCGGGCCTCCCCTACGAGCAGTACTTC	CASSEGPAGLPYEQYF
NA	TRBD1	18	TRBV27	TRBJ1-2	TGTGCCAGCAGTTCGTCGGACAGGGGGCGGATGGGGGACTATGGCTACACCTTC	CASSSSDRGRMGDYGYTF
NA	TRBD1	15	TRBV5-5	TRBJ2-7	TGTGCCAGCAGCTCGGTCGGGACAGGGTTCTACGAGCAGTACTTC	CASSSVGTGFYEQYF
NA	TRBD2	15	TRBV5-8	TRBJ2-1	TGTGCCAGCAGCTACGGGACTAGCGGGATCAATGAGCAGTTCTTC	CASSYGTSGINEQFF
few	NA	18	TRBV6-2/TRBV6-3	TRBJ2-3	TGTGCCAGCACCCCCGGTCGTTTCCGGGGGTTCTACACAGATACGCAGTATTTT	CASTPGRFRGFYTDTQYF
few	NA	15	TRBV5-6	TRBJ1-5	TGTGCCAGCAGCCGGTCAGGGTGGGGCAATCAGCCCCAGCATTTT	CASSRSGWGNQPQHF
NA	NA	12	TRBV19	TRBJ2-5	TGTGCCAGTAGTATCCCCGGGGAGACCCAGTACTTC	CASSIPGETQYF
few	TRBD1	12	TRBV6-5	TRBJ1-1	TGTGCCACGGACAGGGTTGCCACTGAAGCTTTCTTT	CATDRVATEAFF
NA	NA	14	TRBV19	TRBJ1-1	TGTGCCAGTAGTACGTACGAGGGCTACACTGAAGCTTTCTTT	CASSTYEGYTEAFF
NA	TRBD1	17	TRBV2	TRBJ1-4	TGTGCCAGCAGTGAATGGCACTCCGGGACAGCCAATGAAAAACTGTTTTTT	CASSEWHSGTANEKLFF
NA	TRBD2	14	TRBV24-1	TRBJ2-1	TGTGCCACCAGTGTAAGCGGGGGGGCCTCGTCCCAGTTCTTC	CATSVSGGASSQFF
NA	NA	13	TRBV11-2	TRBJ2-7	TGTGCCAGCAGCCCCGGACTTACCTACGAGCAGTACTTC	CASSPGLTYEQYF
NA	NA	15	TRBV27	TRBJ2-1	TGTGCCAGCAGTTTAGAGGGGGAGTCCTACAATGAGCAGTTCTTC	CASSLEGESYNEQFF
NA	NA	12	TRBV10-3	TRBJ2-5	TGTGCCACCAGGGGGGCGGCAGAGACCCAGTACTTC	CATRGAAETQYF
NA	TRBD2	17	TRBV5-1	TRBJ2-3	TGCGCCAGCAGCTTGGCCCAGGCGGGGGGGGTCACAGATACGCAGTATTTT	CASSLAQAGGVTDTQYF
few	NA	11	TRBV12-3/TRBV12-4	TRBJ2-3	TGTGCCAGCCTTATCAGAGATACGCAGTATTTT	CASLIRDTQYF
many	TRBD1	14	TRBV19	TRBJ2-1	TGTGCCAGTAGTATTCGGGACAGGGACGATGAGCAGTTCTTC	CASSIRDRDDEQFF
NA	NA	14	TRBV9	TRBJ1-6	TGTGCCAGCAGCGTACTTTCCTATAATTCACCCCTCCACTTT	CASSVLSYNSPLHF
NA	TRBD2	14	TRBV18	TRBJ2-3	TGTGCCAGCCGACTAGCGGGGGACCTAGATACGCAGTATTTT	CASRLAGDLDTQYF
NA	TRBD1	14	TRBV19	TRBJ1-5	TGTGCCAGCACAGGGGGCGTAGGCAATCAGCCCCAGCATTTT	CASTGGVGNQPQHF
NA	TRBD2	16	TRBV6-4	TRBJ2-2	TGTGCCAGCACCGCCTGGGCTAGCGGAGGCACCGGGGAGCTGTTTTTT	CASTAWASGGTGELFF
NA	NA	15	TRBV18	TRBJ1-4	TGTGCCAGCTCACTAGCGGGAACAACTAATGAAAAACTGTTTTTT	CASSLAGTTNEKLFF
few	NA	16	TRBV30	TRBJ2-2	TGTGCCTGGAGGGCTACAGGGAGTGGAAACACCGGGGAGCTGTTTTTT	CAWRATGSGNTGELFF
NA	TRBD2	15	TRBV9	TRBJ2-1	TGTGCCAGCAGCGTTCCCGGGACTAGCGGCCATGAGCAGTTCTTC	CASSVPGTSGHEQFF
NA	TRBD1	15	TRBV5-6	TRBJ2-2	TGTGCCAGCAGCTTGTTGGGACAGGGGTCCGGGGAGCTGTTTTTT	CASSLLGQGSGELFF
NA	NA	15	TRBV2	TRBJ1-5	TGTGCCAGCAGTGAACGGGGGGGCGGCAATCAGCCCCAGCATTTT	CASSERGGGNQPQHF
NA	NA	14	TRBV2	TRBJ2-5	TGTGCCAGCAGTGACCCCAGCGGCCAAGAGACCCAGTACTTC	CASSDPSGQETQYF
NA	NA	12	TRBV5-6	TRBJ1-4	TGTGCCAGCAGCTGGGGGGAAGAAAAACTGTTTTTT	CASSWGEEKLFF
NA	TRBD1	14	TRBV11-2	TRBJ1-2	TGTGCCAGCAGCTTAACCCCGGGACAGCTTGGCTACACCTTC	CASSLTPGQLGYTF
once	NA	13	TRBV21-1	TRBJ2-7	TGTGCCAGCAGCAAACCCGACATCTACGAGCAGTACTTC	CASSKPDIYEQYF
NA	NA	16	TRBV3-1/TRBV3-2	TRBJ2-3	TGTGCCAGCAGCCAATCTCGGGATTTCTTCACAGATACGCAGTATTTT	CASSQSRDFFTDTQYF